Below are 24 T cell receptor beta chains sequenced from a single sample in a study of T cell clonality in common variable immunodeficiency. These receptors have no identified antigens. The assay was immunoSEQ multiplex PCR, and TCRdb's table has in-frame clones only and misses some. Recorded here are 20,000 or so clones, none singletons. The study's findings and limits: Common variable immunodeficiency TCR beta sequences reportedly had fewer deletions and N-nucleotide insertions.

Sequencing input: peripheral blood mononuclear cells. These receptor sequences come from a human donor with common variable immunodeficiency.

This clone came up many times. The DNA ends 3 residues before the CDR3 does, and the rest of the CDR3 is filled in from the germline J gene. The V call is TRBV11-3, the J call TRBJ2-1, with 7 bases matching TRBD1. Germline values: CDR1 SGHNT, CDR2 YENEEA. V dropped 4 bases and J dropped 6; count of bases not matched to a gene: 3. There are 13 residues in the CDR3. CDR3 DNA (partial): TGTGCCAGCAGCTCCGGGACAGTCAATGAG. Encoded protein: CASSSGTVNE. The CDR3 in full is CASSSGTVNEQFF.

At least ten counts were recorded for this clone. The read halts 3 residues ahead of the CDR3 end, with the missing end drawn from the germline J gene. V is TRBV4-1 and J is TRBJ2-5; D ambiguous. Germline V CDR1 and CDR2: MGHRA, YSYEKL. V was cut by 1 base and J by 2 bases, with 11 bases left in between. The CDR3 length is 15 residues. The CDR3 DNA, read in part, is TGCGCCAGCAGCCAAGGACGGCTAGTTCAAGAGACC. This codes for CASSQGRLVQET. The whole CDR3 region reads CASSQGRLVQETQYF.

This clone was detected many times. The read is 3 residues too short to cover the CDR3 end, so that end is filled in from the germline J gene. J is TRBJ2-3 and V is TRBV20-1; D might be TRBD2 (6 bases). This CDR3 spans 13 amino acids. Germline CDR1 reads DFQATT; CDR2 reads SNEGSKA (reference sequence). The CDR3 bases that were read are TGCAGTGCCAAATCCCTTAACGGGGGAACG. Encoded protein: CSAKSLNGGT. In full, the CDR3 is CSAKSLNGGTQYF.

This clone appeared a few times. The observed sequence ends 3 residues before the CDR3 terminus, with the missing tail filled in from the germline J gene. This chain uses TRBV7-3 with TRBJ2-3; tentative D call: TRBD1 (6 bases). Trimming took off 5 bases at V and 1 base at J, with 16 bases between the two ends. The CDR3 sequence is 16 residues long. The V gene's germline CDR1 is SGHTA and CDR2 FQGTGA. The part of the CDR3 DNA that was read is TGTGCCAGCAGCAAACAGGGAACTTCGGGCACAGATACG. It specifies CASSKQGTSGTDT. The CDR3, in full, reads CASSKQGTSGTDTQYF.

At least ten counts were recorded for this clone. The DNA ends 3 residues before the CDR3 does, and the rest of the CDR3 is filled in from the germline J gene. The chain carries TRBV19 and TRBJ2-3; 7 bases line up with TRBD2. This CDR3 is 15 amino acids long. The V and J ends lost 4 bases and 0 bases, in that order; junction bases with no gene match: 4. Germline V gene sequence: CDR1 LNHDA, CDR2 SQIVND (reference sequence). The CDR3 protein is CASSNLAASTDTQYF. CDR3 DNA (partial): TGTGCCAGTAGTAACCTAGCGGCTAGCACAGATACG. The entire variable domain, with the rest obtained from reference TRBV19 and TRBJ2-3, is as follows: DGGITQSPKYLFRKEGQNVTLSCEQNLNHDAMYWYRQDPGQGLRLIYYSQIVNDFQKGDIAEGYSVSREKKESFPLTVTSAQKNPTAFYLCASSNLAASTDTQYFGPGTRLTVL.

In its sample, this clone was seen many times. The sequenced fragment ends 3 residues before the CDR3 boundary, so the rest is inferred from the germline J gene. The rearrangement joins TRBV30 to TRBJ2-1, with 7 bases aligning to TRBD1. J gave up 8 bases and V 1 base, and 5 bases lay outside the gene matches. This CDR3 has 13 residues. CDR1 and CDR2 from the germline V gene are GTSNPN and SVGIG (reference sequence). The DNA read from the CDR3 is TGTGCCTGGAGTGCCAACAGGGGATATGAG. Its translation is CAWSANRGYE. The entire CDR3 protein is CAWSANRGYEQFF.

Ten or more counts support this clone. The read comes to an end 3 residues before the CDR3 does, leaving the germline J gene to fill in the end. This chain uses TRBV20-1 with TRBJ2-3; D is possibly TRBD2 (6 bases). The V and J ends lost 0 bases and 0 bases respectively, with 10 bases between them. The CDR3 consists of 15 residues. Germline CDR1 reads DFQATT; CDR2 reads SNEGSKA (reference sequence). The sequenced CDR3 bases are TGCAGTGCTAGAGACGGCGGGACTAGCACAGATACG. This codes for CSARDGGTSTDT. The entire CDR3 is CSARDGGTSTDTQYF.

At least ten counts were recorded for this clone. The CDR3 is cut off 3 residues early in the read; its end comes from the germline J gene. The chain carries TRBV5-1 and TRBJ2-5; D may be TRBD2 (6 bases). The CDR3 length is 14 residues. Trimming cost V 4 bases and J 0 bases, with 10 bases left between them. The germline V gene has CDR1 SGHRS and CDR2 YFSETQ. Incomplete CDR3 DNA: TGCGCCAGCAGCATAGAGCGGGACCAAGAGACC. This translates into CASSIERDQET. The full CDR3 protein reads CASSIERDQETQYF.

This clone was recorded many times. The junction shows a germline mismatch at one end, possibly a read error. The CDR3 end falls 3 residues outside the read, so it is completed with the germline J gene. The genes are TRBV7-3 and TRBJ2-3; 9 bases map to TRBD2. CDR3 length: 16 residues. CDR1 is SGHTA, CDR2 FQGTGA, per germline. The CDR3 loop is CASSLSISGSRDTQYF. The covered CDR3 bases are TGTGCCAGCAGCTTATCCATTAGCGGGAGCAGAGATACG.

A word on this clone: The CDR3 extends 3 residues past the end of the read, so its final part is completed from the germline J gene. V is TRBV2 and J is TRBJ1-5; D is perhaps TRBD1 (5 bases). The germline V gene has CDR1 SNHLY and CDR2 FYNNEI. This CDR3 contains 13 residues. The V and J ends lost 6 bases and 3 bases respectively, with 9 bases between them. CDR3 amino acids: CASRDRFNQPQHF. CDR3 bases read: TGTGCCAGCAGAGACAGATTCAATCAGCCC.

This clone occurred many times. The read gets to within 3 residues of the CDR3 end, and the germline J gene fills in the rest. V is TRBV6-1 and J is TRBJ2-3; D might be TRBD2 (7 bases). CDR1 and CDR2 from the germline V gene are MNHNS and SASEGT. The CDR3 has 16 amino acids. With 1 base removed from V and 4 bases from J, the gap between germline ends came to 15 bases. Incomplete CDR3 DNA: TGTGCCAGCAGTGAAGGGTCGGGGGGCCGGGCAGATACG. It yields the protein CASSEGSGGRADT. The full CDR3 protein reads CASSEGSGGRADTQYF.

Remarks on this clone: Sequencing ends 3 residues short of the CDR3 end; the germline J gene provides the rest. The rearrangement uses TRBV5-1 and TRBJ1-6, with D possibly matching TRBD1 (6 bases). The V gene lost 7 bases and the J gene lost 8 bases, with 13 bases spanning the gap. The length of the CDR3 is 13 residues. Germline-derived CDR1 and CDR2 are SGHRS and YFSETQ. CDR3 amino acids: CASRDTLYSPLHF. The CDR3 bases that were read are TGCGCCAGCCGGGACACACTCTATTCACCC.

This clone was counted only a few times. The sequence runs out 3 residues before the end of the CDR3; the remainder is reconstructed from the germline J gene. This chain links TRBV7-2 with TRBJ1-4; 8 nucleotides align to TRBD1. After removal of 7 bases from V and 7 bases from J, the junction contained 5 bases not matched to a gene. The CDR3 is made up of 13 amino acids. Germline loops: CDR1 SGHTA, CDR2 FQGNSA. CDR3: CASNRDRGEKLFF. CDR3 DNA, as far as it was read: TGTGCCAGCAACAGAGACAGGGGTGAAAAA.

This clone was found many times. The CDR3 sequence: CASSASPAGSRNTQYF. CDR3 DNA (partial): TGTGCCAGCAGTGCATCCCCAGCGGGATCCCGGAATACG. J is TRBJ2-3 and V is TRBV2, with 7 nucleotides matching TRBD2. The CDR3 extends 3 residues past the end of the read, so its final part is completed from the germline J gene. The length of the CDR3 is 16 residues. The V segment lost 4 bases and the J segment 7 bases; nucleotides outside the gene matches: 14. CDR1 SNHLY and CDR2 FYNNEI come from the germline V gene.

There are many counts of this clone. This CDR3 reads CASSLQRNEKLFF. Incomplete CDR3 DNA: TGTGCCAGCAGCTTACAACGGAATGAAAAA. This chain connects TRBV7-3 to TRBJ1-4; D is ambiguous. The read is 3 residues too short to cover the CDR3 end, so that end is filled in from the germline J gene. Germline V CDR1 and CDR2: SGHTA, FQGTGA. This CDR3 has 13 residues. The V gene lost 2 bases and the J gene lost 5 bases, with 6 bases spanning the gap.

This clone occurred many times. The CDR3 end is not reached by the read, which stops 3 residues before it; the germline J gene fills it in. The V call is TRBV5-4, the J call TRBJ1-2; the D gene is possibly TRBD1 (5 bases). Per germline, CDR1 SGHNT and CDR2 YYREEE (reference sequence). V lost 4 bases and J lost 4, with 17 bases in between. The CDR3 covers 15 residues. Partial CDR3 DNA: TGTGCCAGCAGCGCCCAGCGGGGGTTGGCCTATGGC. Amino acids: CASSAQRGLAYG. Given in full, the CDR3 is CASSAQRGLAYGYTF.

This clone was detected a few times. Here the CDR3 reads CASSSDRGSNQPQHF. The sequenced part of the CDR3 DNA is TGTGCCAGTAGTTCAGACAGGGGCAGCAATCAGCCC. This rearrangement joins TRBV19 to TRBJ1-5, with 8 bases aligning to TRBD1. The CDR3 extends 3 residues past the end of the read, so its final part is completed from the germline J gene. Germline CDR1 and CDR2: LNHDA and SQIVND (reference sequence). Trimming removed 5 bases from V and 1 base from J; junction bases left unmatched: 4. The CDR3 is made up of 15 amino acids.

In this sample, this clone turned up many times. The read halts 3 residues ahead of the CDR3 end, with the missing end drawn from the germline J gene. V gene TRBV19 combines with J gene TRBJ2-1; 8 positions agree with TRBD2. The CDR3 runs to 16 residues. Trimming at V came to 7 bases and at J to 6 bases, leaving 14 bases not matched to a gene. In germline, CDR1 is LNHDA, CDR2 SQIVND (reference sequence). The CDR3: CASTPEAGRGGNEQFF. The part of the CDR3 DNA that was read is TGTGCCAGTACTCCTGAAGCGGGACGGGGGGGCAATGAG.

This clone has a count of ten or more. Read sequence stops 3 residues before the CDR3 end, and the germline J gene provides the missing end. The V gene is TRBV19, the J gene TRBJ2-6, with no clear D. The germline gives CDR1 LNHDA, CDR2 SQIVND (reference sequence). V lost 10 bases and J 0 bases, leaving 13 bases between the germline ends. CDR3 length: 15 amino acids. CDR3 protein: CATQSRNSGANVLTF. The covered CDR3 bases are TGTGCCACCCAGTCCAGGAACTCTGGGGCCAACGTC.

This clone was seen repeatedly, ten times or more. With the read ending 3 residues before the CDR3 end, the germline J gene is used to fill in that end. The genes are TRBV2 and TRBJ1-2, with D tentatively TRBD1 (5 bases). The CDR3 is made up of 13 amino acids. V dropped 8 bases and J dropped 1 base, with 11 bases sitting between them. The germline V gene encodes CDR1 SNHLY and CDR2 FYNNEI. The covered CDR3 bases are TGTGCCAGCGGACAAAGCCTTAACTATGGC. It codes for CASGQSLNYG. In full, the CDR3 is CASGQSLNYGYTF.

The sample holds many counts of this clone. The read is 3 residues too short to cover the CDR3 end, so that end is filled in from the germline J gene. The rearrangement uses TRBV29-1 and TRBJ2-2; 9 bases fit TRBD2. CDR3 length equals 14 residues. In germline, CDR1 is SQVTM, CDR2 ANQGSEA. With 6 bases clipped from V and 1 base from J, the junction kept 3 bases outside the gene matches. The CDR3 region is CSVRAGGNTGELFF. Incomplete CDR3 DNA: TGCAGCGTGAGAGCGGGAGGGAACACCGGGGAG.

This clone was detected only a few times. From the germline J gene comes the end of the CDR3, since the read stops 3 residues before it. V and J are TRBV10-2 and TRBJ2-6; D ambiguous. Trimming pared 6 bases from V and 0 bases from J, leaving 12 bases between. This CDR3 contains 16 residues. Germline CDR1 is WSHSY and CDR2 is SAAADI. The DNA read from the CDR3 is TGCGCCAGCAGCGCACAGCAGAGCTCTGGGGCCAACGTC. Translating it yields CASSAQQSSGANV. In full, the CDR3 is CASSAQQSSGANVLTF.

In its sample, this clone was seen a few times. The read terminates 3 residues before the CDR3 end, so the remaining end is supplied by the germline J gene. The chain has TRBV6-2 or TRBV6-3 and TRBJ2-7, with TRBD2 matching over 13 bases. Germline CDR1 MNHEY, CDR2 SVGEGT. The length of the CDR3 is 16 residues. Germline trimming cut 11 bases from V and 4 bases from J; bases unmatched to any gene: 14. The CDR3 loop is CAALGRTSGRIYEQYF. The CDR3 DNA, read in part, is TGTGCCGCCCTGGGTAGGACTAGCGGGAGAATTTACGAG.

The CDR3 sequence is CASNSGRAGDTQYF. The DNA read from the CDR3 is TGTGCCAGCAATAGCGGGAGGGCAGGAGATACG. The chain links TRBV7-9 to TRBJ2-3; TRBD2 agrees at 11 bases. The read comes to an end 3 residues before the CDR3 does, leaving the germline J gene to fill in the end. The CDR3 consists of 14 residues. Germline V gives CDR1 SEHNR, CDR2 FQNEAQ (reference sequence). Unmatched junction bases numbered 5, after V lost 7 bases and J lost 5 bases.